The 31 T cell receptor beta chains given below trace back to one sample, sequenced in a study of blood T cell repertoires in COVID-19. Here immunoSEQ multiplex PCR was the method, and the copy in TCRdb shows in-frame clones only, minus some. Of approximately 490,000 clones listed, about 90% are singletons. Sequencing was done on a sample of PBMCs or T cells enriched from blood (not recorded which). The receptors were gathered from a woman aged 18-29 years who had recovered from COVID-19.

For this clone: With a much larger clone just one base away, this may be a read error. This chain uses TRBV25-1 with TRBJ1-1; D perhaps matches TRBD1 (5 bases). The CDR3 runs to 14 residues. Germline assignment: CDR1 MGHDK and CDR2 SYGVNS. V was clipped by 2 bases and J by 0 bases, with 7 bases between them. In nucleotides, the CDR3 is TGTGCCAGCAGTGAAACAGGTATGAACACTGAAGCTTTCTTT. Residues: CASSETGMNTEAFF.

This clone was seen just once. The CDR3 sequence: CASSPQAANTGELFF. DNA of the CDR3: TGCGCCAGCAGCCCGCAGGCTGCGAACACCGGGGAGCTGTTTTTT. The gene calls are TRBV5-1 and TRBJ2-2; D gene ambiguous. The CDR3 consists of 15 residues. V lost 4 bases and J 0 bases, leaving 10 bases between the germline ends. Germline CDR1 and CDR2: SGHRS and YFSETQ.

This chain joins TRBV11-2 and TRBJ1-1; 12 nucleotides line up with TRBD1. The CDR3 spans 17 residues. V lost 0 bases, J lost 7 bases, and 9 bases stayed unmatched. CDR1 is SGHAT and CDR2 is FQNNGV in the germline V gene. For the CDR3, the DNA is TGTGCCAGCAGCTTAGAGGGGACAGGGGGCTTTGACGATGAAGCTTTCTTT. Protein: CASSLEGTGGFDDEAFF.

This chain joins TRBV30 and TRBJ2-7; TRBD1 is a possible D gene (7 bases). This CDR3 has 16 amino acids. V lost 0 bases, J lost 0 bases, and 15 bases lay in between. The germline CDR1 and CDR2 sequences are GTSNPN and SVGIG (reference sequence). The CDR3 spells CAWSVPGGDSSYEQYF. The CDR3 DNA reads TGTGCCTGGAGTGTACCTGGCGGGGACAGCTCCTACGAGCAGTACTTC.

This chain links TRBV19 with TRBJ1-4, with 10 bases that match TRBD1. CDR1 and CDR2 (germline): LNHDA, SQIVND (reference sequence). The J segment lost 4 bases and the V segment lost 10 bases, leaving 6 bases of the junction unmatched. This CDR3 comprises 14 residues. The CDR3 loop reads CATSTGGINEKLFF. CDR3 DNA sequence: TGTGCCACTTCGACAGGGGGCATTAATGAAAAACTGTTTTTT.

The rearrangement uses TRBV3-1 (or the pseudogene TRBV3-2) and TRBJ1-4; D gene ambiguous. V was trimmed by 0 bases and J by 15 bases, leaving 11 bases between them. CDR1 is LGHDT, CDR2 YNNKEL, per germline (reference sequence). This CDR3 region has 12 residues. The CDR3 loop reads CASSQDERMVFF. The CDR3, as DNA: TGTGCCAGCAGCCAAGATGAGAGGATGGTGTTTTTT.

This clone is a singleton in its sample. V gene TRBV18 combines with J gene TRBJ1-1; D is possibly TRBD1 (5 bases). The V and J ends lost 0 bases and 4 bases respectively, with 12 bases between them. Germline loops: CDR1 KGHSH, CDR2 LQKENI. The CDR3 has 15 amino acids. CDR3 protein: CASSPPVGVPTEAFF. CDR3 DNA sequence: TGTGCCAGCTCACCACCGGTAGGGGTTCCCACTGAAGCTTTCTTT.

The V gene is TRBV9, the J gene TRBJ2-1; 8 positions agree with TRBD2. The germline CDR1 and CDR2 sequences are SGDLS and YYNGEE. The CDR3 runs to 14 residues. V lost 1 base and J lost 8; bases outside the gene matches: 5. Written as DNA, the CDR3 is TGTGCCAGCAGCGTATACGGGGGGGAGGATGAGCAGTTCTTC. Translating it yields CASSVYGGEDEQFF.

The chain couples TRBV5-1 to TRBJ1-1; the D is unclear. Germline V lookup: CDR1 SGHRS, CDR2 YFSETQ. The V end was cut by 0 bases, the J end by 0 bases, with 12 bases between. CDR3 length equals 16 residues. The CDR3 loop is CASSLASGQMNTEAFF. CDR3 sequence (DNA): TGCGCCAGCAGCTTGGCCTCTGGGCAGATGAACACTGAAGCTTTCTTT.

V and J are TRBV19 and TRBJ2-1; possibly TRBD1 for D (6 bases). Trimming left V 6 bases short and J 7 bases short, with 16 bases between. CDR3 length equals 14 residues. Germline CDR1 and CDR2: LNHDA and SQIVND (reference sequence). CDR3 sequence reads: CASSSSLQGNEQFF. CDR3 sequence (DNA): TGTGCCAGTAGCTCTTCCCTTCAGGGGAATGAGCAGTTCTTC.

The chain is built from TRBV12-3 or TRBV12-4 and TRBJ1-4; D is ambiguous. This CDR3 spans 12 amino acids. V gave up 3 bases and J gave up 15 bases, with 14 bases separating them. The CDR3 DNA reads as TGTGCCAGCAGTTTGGACTCCCATCGATTGTTTTTT. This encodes CASSLDSHRLFF.

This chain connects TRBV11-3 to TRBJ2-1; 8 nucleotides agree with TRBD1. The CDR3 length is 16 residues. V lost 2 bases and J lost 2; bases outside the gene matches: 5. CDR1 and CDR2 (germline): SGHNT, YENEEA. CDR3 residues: CASSLTRDRPYNEQFF. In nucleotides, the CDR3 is TGTGCCAGCAGCTTAACTCGGGACAGGCCCTACAATGAGCAGTTCTTC.

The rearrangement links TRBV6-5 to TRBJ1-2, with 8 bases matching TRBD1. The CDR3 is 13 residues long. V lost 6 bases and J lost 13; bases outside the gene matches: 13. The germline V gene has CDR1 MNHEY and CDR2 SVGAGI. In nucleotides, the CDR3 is TGTGCCAGCAGCCTAGCCGGGACAGGCTCTGGCACCTTC. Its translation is CASSLAGTGSGTF.

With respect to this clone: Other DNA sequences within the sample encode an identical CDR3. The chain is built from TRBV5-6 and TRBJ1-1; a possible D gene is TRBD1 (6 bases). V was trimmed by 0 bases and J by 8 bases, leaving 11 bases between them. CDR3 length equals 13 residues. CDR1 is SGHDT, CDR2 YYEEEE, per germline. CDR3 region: CASSLGAGTEAFF. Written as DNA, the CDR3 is TGTGCCAGCAGCTTGGGGGCCGGGACAGAAGCTTTCTTT.

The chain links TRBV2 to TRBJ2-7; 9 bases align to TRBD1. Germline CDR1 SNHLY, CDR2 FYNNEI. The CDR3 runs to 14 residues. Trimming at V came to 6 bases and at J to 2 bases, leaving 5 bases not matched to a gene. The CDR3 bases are TGTGCCAGCAGGATCGACAGGGGGGCCTACGAGCAGTACTTC. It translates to CASRIDRGAYEQYF.

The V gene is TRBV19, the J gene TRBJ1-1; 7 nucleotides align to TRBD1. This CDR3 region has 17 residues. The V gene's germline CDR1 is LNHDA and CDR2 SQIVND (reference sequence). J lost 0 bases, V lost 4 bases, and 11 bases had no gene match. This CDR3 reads CASSNLGQTSMNTEAFF. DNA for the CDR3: TGTGCCAGTAGTAACCTGGGACAGACTTCGATGAACACTGAAGCTTTCTTT.

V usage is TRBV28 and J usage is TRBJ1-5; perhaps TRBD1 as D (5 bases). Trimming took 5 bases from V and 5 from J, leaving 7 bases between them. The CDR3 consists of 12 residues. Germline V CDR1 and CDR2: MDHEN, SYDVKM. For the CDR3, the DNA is TGTGCCAGCAGTAGGGGATATCAGCCCCAGCATTTT. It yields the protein CASSRGYQPQHF.

The CDR3 protein is CASSLDAGYSGNTIYF. In DNA, the CDR3 is TGTGCCAGCAGCTTGGACGCGGGGTACTCTGGAAACACCATATATTTT. This chain links TRBV5-6 with TRBJ1-3; D not certain. V was cut by 0 bases and J by 0 bases, with 10 bases left in between. The CDR3 has 16 residues. Germline V lookup: CDR1 SGHDT, CDR2 YYEEEE.

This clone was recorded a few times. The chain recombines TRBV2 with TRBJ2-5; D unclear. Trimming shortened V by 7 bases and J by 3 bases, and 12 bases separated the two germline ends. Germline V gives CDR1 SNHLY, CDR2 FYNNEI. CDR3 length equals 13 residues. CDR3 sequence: CASTRLQKETQYF. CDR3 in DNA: TGTGCCAGCACCCGACTGCAAAAAGAGACCCAGTACTTC. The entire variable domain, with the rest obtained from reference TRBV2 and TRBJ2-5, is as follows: EPEVTQTPSHQVTQMGQEVILRCVPISNHLYFYWYRQILGQKVEFLVSFYNNEISEKSEIFDDQFSVERPDGSNFTLKIRSTKLEDSAMYFCASTRLQKETQYFGPGTRLLVL.

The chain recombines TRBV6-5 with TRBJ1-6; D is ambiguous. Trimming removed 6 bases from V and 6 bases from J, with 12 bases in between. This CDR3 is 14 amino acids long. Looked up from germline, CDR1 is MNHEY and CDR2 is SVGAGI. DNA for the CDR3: TGTGCCAGCAGGGCTCAAAATTTTAATTCACCCCTCCACTTT. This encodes CASRAQNFNSPLHF.

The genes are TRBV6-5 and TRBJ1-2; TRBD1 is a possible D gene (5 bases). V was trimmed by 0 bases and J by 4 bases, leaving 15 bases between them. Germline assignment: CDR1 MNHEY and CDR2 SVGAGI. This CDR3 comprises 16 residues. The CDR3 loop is CASSYSSQGEIYGYTF. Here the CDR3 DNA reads TGTGCCAGCAGTTACTCGAGTCAGGGCGAAATCTATGGCTACACCTTC.

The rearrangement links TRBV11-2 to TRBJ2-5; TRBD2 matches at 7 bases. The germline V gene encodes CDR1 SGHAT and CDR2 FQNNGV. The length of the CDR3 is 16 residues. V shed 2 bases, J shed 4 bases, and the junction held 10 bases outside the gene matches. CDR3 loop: CASSLLPGGTGETQYF. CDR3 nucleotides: TGTGCCAGCAGCTTACTACCCGGGGGGACTGGAGAGACCCAGTACTTC.

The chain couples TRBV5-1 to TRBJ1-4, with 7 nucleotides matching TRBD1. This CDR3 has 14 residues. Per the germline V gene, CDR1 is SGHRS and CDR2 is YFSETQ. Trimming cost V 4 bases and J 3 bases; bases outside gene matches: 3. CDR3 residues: CASSVGTANEKLFF. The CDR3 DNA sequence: TGCGCCAGCAGCGTTGGGACAGCTAATGAAAAACTGTTTTTT.

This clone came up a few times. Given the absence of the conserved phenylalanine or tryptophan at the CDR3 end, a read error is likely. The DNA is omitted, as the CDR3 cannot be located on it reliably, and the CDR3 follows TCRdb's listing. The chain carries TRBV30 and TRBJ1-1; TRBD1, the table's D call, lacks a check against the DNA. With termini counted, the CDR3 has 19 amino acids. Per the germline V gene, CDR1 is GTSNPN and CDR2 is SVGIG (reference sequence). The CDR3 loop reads CAWRNRGRKPVGSLFPFLC.

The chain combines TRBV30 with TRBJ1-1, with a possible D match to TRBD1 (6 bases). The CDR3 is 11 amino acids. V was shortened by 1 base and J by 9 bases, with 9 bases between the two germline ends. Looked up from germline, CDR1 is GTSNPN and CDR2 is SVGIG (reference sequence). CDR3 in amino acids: CAWSEQGKAFF. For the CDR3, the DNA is TGTGCCTGGAGTGAACAGGGAAAAGCTTTCTTT.

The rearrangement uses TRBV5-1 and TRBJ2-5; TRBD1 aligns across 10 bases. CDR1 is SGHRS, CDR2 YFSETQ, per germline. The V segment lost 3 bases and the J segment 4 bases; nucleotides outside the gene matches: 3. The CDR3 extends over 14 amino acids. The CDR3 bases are TGCGCCAGCAGCTCCTGGACAGGGGGAGAGACCCAGTACTTC. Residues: CASSSWTGGETQYF.

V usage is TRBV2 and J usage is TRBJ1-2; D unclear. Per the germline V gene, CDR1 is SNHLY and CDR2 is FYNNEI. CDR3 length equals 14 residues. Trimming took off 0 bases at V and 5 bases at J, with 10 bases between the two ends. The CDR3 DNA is TGTGCCAGCAGTGAAGCGCTTCGGGGATATGGCTACACCTTC. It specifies CASSEALRGYGYTF. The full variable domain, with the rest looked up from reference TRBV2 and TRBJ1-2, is EPEVTQTPSHQVTQMGQEVILRCVPISNHLYFYWYRQILGQKVEFLVSFYNNEISEKSEIFDDQFSVERPDGSNFTLKIRSTKLEDSAMYFCASSEALRGYGYTFGSGTRLTVV.

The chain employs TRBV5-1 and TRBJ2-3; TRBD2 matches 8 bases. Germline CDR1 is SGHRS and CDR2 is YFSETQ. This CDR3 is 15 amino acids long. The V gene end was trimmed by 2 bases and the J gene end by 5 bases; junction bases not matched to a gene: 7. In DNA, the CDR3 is TGCGCCAGCAGCTTTGACGGGGGGGCCGAAGATACGCAGTATTTT. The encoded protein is CASSFDGGAEDTQYF. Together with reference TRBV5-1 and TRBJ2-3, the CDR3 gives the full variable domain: KAGVTQTPRYLIKTRGQQVTLSCSPISGHRSVSWYQQTPGQGLQFLFEYFSETQRNKGNFPGRFSGRQFSNSRSEMNVSTLELGDSALYLCASSFDGGAEDTQYFGPGTRLTVL.

This CDR3 is CASSLTLTSIYGYTF. The CDR3, as DNA: TGCGCCAGCAGCCTGACACTGACAAGCATCTATGGCTACACCTTC. The rearrangement joins TRBV5-1 to TRBJ1-2; D is unresolved. The V end was cut by 4 bases, the J end by 4 bases, with 17 bases between. The germline V gene encodes CDR1 SGHRS and CDR2 YFSETQ. The CDR3 runs 15 residues.

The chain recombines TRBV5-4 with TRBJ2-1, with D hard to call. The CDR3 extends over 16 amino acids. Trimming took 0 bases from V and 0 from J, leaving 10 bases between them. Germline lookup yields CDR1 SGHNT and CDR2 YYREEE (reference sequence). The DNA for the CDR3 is TGTGCCAGCAGCTTGGGTCCAGCGAGCTCCTACAATGAGCAGTTCTTC. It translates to CASSLGPASSYNEQFF.

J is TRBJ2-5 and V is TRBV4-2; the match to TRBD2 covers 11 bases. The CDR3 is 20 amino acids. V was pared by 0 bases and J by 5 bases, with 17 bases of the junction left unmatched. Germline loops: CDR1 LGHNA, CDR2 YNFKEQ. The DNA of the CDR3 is TGTGCCAGCAGCCAAGACCCGACCACGGGTAGCGGGGGGGCTTATGAGACCCAGTACTTC. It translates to CASSQDPTTGSGGAYETQYF.